What follows is one T cell receptor beta chain and its context. This specimen belongs to a study of blood T cell repertoires in COVID-19. Study information: Sample material is recorded as cDNA or gDNA derived from T cells, B-cell-depleted T cells, or PBMCs.

CDR3 length equals 13 residues. Germline values: CDR1 KGHSH, CDR2 LQKENI. The germline V and J ends were trimmed by 3 bases and 3 bases, with 8 bases remaining between them. Libraries were prepared by immunoSEQ multiplex PCR; TCRdb keeps only in-frame clonotypes and omits some of them. The profile shows about 280,000 clones, about 85% of them singletons. This receptor was taken from a human donor in a cohort sampled during active COVID-19. Source material: peripheral blood. The chain employs TRBV18 and TRBJ2-5, with D unresolved. The DNA for the CDR3 is TGTGCCAGCTCACCGTTGAGCGAAGAGACCCAGTACTTC. It is translated as CASSPLSEETQYF.